Included here is one T cell receptor (beta chain) sequence, with context. Its target is not known. This record comes from a study of T cell responses to AZD1222 COVID-19 vaccine. Study results and limitations: There were mostly white British donors and more females than males, and clonal diversity was possibly underestimated. Reportedly, nearly half of unique spike TCRs recognized epitopes outside B.1.351/B.1.1.7 mutations.

Some clones are missing from TCRdb's copy, which holds only in-frame ones; the method was immunoSEQ multiplex PCR. In the table there are about 210,000 clones, 85% to 95% of which are singletons. This CDR3 has 16 amino acids. Germline V gene lookup returns CDR1 SGHVS and CDR2 FQNEAQ. V was clipped by 2 bases and J by 4 bases, with 12 bases between them. The sample in question was peripheral blood, obtained on day 0 of AZD1222 vaccination. This TCR was sampled from an adult in good health. The chain carries TRBV7-8 and TRBJ1-6; D uncertain. CDR3 sequence (DNA): TGTGCCAGCAGCTTAAGTTGGGAGAGATATAATTCACCCCTCCACTTT. This encodes CASSLSWERYNSPLHF.